These 26 T cell receptor beta chains were sequenced from one sample in a study of blood T cell repertoires in COVID-19. Here immunoSEQ multiplex PCR was the method, and the copy in TCRdb shows in-frame clones only, minus some. The sample gives some 100,000 clones, approximately 86% of which show up once; 2.7% is in the top ten. The specimen sequenced was PBMCs or T cells enriched from blood (not recorded which). The receptors were gathered from a woman aged 45-60 years who had recovered from COVID-19.

The rearrangement links TRBV18 to TRBJ2-7; TRBD1 might be the D (6 bases). The ends were cut back, 5 bases at V and 1 base at J, with 12 bases in the middle. CDR1 is KGHSH, CDR2 LQKENI, per germline. This CDR3 has 14 residues. The CDR3 here is CASSAGAPSYEQYF. In DNA form, the CDR3 reads TGTGCCAGCTCAGCAGGGGCACCTTCCTACGAGCAGTACTTC.

The V and J genes are TRBV6-5 and TRBJ1-5; 8 bases match TRBD1. Germline V lookup: CDR1 MNHEY, CDR2 SVGAGI. This CDR3 comprises 14 residues. J lost 7 bases, V lost 6 bases, and 8 bases had no gene match. The CDR3 DNA is TGTGCCAGCAGGCCCAACAGGGGGAGGCAGCCCCAGCATTTT. Translating gives CASRPNRGRQPQHF.

The chain uses TRBV19 and TRBJ1-5; D unclear. This CDR3 comprises 15 residues. The V gene lost 3 bases and the J gene lost 4 bases, with 13 bases spanning the gap. Germline lookup yields CDR1 LNHDA and CDR2 SQIVND (reference sequence). CDR3 sequence: CASSIRHGGNQPQHF. The CDR3 region has the DNA TGTGCCAGTAGTATTCGACACGGAGGGAATCAGCCCCAGCATTTT.

V and J are TRBV10-1 and TRBJ2-3; the D gene is possibly TRBD2 (6 bases). This CDR3 region has 16 residues. The V and J ends lost 10 bases and 0 bases respectively, with 20 bases between them. CDR1 and CDR2 (germline): WNHNN, SYGVQD (reference sequence). This CDR3 is CAINIMAGLSTDTQYF. CDR3 DNA sequence: TGCGCCATTAATATAATGGCGGGGCTTAGCACAGATACGCAGTATTTT.

J is TRBJ2-3 and V is TRBV7-3; 9 bases line up with TRBD2. From germline, CDR1 is SGHTA and CDR2 FQGTGA. CDR3 size: 15 residues. V was pared by 2 bases and J by 6 bases, with 6 bases of the junction left unmatched. The CDR3 nucleotides read TGTGCCAGCAGCTTATTTGCGGGAGGGATGGATACGCAGTATTTT. Translated: CASSLFAGGMDTQYF.

J is TRBJ1-1 and V is TRBV10-2; D remains ambiguous. The V and J ends lost 7 bases and 3 bases respectively, with 15 bases between them. The CDR3 contains 14 residues. Germline CDR1 reads WSHSY; CDR2 reads SAAADI. The CDR3 DNA reads TGCGCCAGCAACAACGGCTGGGAGCACACTGAAGCTTTCTTT. Protein: CASNNGWEHTEAFF.

The chain joins TRBV20-1 to TRBJ1-1; D is ambiguous. This CDR3 comprises 16 residues. Trimming took 3 bases from V and 1 from J, leaving 18 bases between them. The V gene's germline CDR1 is DFQATT and CDR2 SNEGSKA (reference sequence). CDR3 residues: CSASYPQRRGNTEAFF. Here the CDR3 DNA reads TGCAGTGCTAGTTACCCCCAACGTAGAGGGAACACTGAAGCTTTCTTT.

V gene TRBV27 combines with J gene TRBJ1-4, with a possible D match to TRBD1 (5 bases). This CDR3 has 16 residues. V was trimmed by 3 bases and J by 4 bases, leaving 15 bases between them. Germline CDR1 is MNHEY and CDR2 is SMNVEV (reference sequence). The chain's CDR3 is CASSFVGASYNEKLFF. CDR3 bases: TGTGCCAGCAGTTTTGTAGGGGCCAGCTATAATGAAAAACTGTTTTTT.

This chain links TRBV5-1 with TRBJ2-2; D is possibly TRBD2 (6 bases). V was clipped by 4 bases and J by 0 bases, with 10 bases between them. In germline, CDR1 is SGHRS, CDR2 YFSETQ. The CDR3 spans 15 residues. CDR3 residues: CASSPRTTNTGELFF. DNA of the CDR3: TGCGCCAGCAGCCCCAGGACTACGAACACCGGGGAGCTGTTTTTT.

This clone was counted between two and nine times. The chain combines TRBV5-6 with TRBJ2-7; 7 nucleotides match TRBD2. Trimming removed 1 base from V and 5 bases from J; junction bases left unmatched: 15. This CDR3 has 17 amino acids. In germline, CDR1 is SGHDT, CDR2 YYEEEE. This chain's CDR3 is CASSLWVSPGGVDEQYF. CDR3 DNA: TGTGCCAGCAGCTTGTGGGTATCCCCGGGAGGTGTGGACGAGCAGTACTTC.

The V call is TRBV10-3, the J call TRBJ2-5; 8 bases fit TRBD2. V gave up 8 bases and J gave up 0 bases; unmatched junction bases: 14. Germline CDR1 reads ENHRY; CDR2 reads SYGVKD. The CDR3 consists of 17 residues. The CDR3 reads CAISNQRGMGNQETQYF. CDR3 coding DNA: TGTGCCATCTCTAATCAGCGGGGGATGGGGAACCAAGAGACCCAGTACTTC.

The chain employs TRBV3-1 (or the pseudogene TRBV3-2) and TRBJ2-3; 11 bases fit TRBD1. V dropped 3 bases and J dropped 3; count of bases not matched to a gene: 2. The CDR3 extends over 15 amino acids. Germline V lookup: CDR1 LGHDT, CDR2 YNNKEL (reference sequence). Written as DNA, the CDR3 is TGTGCCAGCAGCCACCGGGACAGGGGGACAGATACGCAGTATTTT. Translated: CASSHRDRGTDTQYF.

J is TRBJ2-7 and V is TRBV11-3; D not certain. V was pared by 3 bases and J by 1 base, with 7 bases between. The CDR3 runs to 13 residues. Germline lookup yields CDR1 SGHNT and CDR2 YENEEA. The CDR3 DNA is TGTGCCAGCAGCTTCGACGGGTCCTACGAGCAGTACTTC. Protein: CASSFDGSYEQYF.

The chain is built from TRBV28 and TRBJ1-2, with D possibly TRBD1 on 5 matching bases. V lost 7 bases to trimming and J lost 8 bases, with 14 bases between them. Germline-derived CDR1 and CDR2 are MDHEN and SYDVKM. CDR3 size: 12 residues. CDR3 protein: CASTRGEDGYTF. The CDR3 DNA reads TGTGCCAGCACTCGGGGGGAAGACGGCTACACCTTC.

The CDR3 is CASSRPGADLAKNIQYF. CDR3 nucleotide sequence: TGTGCCAGTAGCCGGCCAGGGGCAGACCTAGCCAAAAACATTCAGTACTTC. The chain uses TRBV19 and TRBJ2-4; D is perhaps TRBD1 (6 bases). V lost 6 bases to trimming and J lost 0 bases, with 18 bases between them. This CDR3 contains 17 residues. Germline-derived CDR1 and CDR2 are LNHDA and SQIVND (reference sequence).

The V call is TRBV2, the J call TRBJ2-5; 12 bases align to TRBD1. V lost 4 bases, J lost 5 bases, and 8 bases stayed unmatched. This CDR3 has 16 amino acids. CDR1 and CDR2 from the germline V gene are SNHLY and FYNNEI. CDR3 DNA sequence: TGTGCCAGCAGTGGCCCGGGACAGGGGGCTTGGGAGACCCAGTACTTC. This encodes CASSGPGQGAWETQYF.

This chain connects TRBV6-5 to TRBJ1-4; the D is unclear. V was trimmed by 8 bases and J by 6 bases, leaving 7 bases between them. The germline CDR1 and CDR2 sequences are MNHEY and SVGAGI. This CDR3 has 11 residues. The CDR3 nucleotides are TGTGCCAGCGGCAGATATGAAAAACTGTTTTTT. Translated, it gives CASGRYEKLFF.

The sample holds one count of this clone. The chain has TRBV19 and TRBJ2-1; D is undetermined. This CDR3 is built from 13 residues. Germline CDR1 is LNHDA and CDR2 is SQIVND (reference sequence). Trimming pared 6 bases from V and 5 bases from J, leaving 11 bases between. The CDR3 spells CASRATGNNEQFF. The CDR3 DNA is TGTGCCAGTAGGGCGACTGGAAACAATGAGCAGTTCTTC.

This rearrangement joins TRBV27 to TRBJ2-5; 12 bases align to TRBD2. The CDR3 is made up of 16 amino acids. V dropped 5 bases and J dropped 7; count of bases not matched to a gene: 11. Germline V gene data show CDR1 as MNHEY and CDR2 as SMNVEV (reference sequence). This CDR3 is CASSTRLAGASGTQYF. The CDR3 DNA is TGTGCCAGCAGTACCAGACTAGCGGGAGCCTCAGGGACCCAGTACTTC.

V gene TRBV6-5 combines with J gene TRBJ1-2; D is unresolved. V lost 4 bases to trimming and J lost 3 bases, with 9 bases between them. CDR1 is MNHEY and CDR2 is SVGAGI in the germline V gene. The CDR3 runs 13 residues. The CDR3 DNA sequence: TGTGCCAGCAGTTTAACAGAGTACTATGGCTACACCTTC. This codes for CASSLTEYYGYTF.

J is TRBJ2-3 and V is TRBV7-9; TRBD1 might be the D (5 bases). The CDR3 consists of 12 residues. Germline V gene lookup returns CDR1 SEHNR and CDR2 FQNEAQ (reference sequence). V was cut by 6 bases and J by 14 bases, with 18 bases left in between. CDR3 coding DNA: TGTGCCAGCAGAAGGACACAGGTTTCTCCGTATTTT. Translation gives CASRRTQVSPYF.

The rearrangement links TRBV9 to TRBJ2-1; 8 positions match TRBD1. V trimming: 3 bases; J trimming: 5 bases; junction bases outside the gene matches: 7. The CDR3 is 15 residues long. The germline V gene encodes CDR1 SGDLS and CDR2 YYNGEE. The CDR3 is CASSGGTGGNNEQFF. The DNA for the CDR3 is TGTGCCAGCAGCGGCGGGACAGGAGGAAACAATGAGCAGTTCTTC. Full variable domain (rest looked up from reference TRBV9 and TRBJ2-1): DSGVTQTPKHLITATGQRVTLRCSPRSGDLSVYWYQQSLDQGLQFLIQYYNGEERAKGNILERFSAQQFPDLHSELNLSSLELGDSALYFCASSGGTGGNNEQFFGPGTRLTVL.

This chain connects TRBV2 to TRBJ1-1; no reliable D call. The length of the CDR3 is 12 residues. The V gene lost 5 bases and the J gene lost 1 base, with 5 bases spanning the gap. Looked up from germline, CDR1 is SNHLY and CDR2 is FYNNEI. CDR3 loop: CASSFQNTEAFF. The CDR3, as DNA: TGTGCCAGCAGTTTCCAGAACACTGAAGCTTTCTTT.

The chain is built from TRBV6-5 and TRBJ2-7, with a possible D match to TRBD1 (6 bases). Germline loops: CDR1 MNHEY, CDR2 SVGAGI. There are 14 residues in the CDR3. Trimming took off 5 bases at V and 2 bases at J, with 13 bases between the two ends. The CDR3 sequence: CASSQPGQTYEQYF. In nucleotides, the CDR3 is TGTGCCAGCAGTCAACCTGGACAGACCTACGAGCAGTACTTC.

This sequence joins TRBV15 and TRBJ1-6, with D possibly being TRBD1 (5 bases). V lost 9 bases and J 0 bases, leaving 12 bases between the germline ends. The length of the CDR3 is 15 residues. The germline V gene encodes CDR1 LNHNV and CDR2 YYDKDF (reference sequence). The CDR3 here is CATSRATSYNSPLHF. In DNA form, the CDR3 reads TGTGCCACTTCCAGGGCTACCTCCTATAATTCACCCCTCCACTTT.

The chain uses TRBV6-6 and TRBJ2-7; 11 bases are a match to TRBD2. The germline CDR1 and CDR2 sequences are MNHNY and SVGAGI (reference sequence). V lost 5 bases, J lost 4 bases, and 7 bases stayed unmatched. The CDR3 is 15 residues long. CDR3: CASSSTTSGDYEQYF. CDR3 in DNA: TGTGCCAGCAGTAGTACGACTAGCGGGGATTACGAGCAGTACTTC.